The entry that follows covers one T cell receptor beta chain sequence. The data were taken from a study of blood T cell repertoires in COVID-19. Across the whole study: T cells, B-cell-depleted T cells, or PBMCs supplied cDNA or gDNA.

Profiled with immunoSEQ multiplex PCR; TCRdb holds only in-frame clones, not every one. The sample lists 200,000 to 250,000 clones; around 90% were seen once. The V and J ends lost 3 bases and 8 bases, in that order; junction bases with no gene match: 7. There are 15 residues in the CDR3. Per germline, CDR1 WNHNN and CDR2 SYGVQD (reference sequence). Individuals aged roughly 18 to 90 years were recruited from about two dozen US areas. The sample taken for sequencing was PBMCs or T cells enriched from blood (not recorded which). J is TRBJ2-1 and V is TRBV10-1, with TRBD2 matching over 10 bases. The clonotype was recovered from a woman aged 25-40 years with acute COVID-19. The CDR3 is CASSDRLAGAYEQFF. CDR3 coding DNA: TGCGCCAGCAGTGATCGGCTAGCGGGAGCCTATGAGCAGTTCTTC.